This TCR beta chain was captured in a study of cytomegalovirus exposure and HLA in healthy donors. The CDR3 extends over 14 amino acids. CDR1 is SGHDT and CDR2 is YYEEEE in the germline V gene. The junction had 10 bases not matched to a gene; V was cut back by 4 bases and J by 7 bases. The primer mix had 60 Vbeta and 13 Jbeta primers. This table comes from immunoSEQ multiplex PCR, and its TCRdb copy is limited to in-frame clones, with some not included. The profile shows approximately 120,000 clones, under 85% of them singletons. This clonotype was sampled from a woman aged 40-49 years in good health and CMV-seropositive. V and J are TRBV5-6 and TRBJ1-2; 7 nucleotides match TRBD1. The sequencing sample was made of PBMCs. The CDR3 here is CASSPDPTGSGYTF. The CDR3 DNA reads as TGTGCCAGCAGCCCCGACCCGACAGGGTCTGGCTACACCTTC.